A single sample gave rise to the 6 T cell receptor beta chains below, sequenced in a study of blood T cell repertoires in COVID-19. Assay used: immunoSEQ multiplex PCR; TCRdb lists only in-frame clones, some missing. The table lists approximately 290,000 clones, around 85% of them singletons, with roughly 4.3% in the top ten. Material for sequencing was PBMCs or T cells enriched from blood (not recorded which). These receptors were obtained from a woman aged 30 to 39 who had recovered from COVID-19.

The V gene is TRBV7-3, the J gene TRBJ2-1; 8 bases are shared with TRBD2. CDR1 is SGHTA and CDR2 is FQGTGA in the germline V gene. The ends lost 3 bases at V and 4 bases at J; junction bases unmatched: 5. The CDR3 is 15 amino acids. The CDR3 coding sequence is TGTGCCAGCAGCTTCTCGGGAGGGCCGTACAATGAGCAGTTCTTC. It translates to CASSFSGGPYNEQFF.

This chain links TRBV5-1 with TRBJ1-2; 9 bases are a match to TRBD1. Trimming cost V 2 bases and J 0 bases; bases outside gene matches: 11. CDR1 is SGHRS and CDR2 is YFSETQ in the germline V gene. CDR3 size: 18 residues. The CDR3 reads CASSLISNRGLSNYGYTF. DNA of the CDR3: TGCGCCAGCAGCTTAATAAGCAACAGGGGGCTGTCTAACTATGGCTACACCTTC.

The genes are TRBV11-2 and TRBJ2-3; tentative D call: TRBD2 (6 bases). The germline V gene has CDR1 SGHAT and CDR2 FQNNGV. V gave up 5 bases and J gave up 1 base, with 13 bases separating them. The CDR3 runs to 15 residues. CDR3 sequence reads: CASSTGTPRTDTQYF. CDR3 sequence (DNA): TGTGCCAGCAGCACCGGGACTCCGCGCACAGATACGCAGTATTTT.

The rearrangement uses TRBV24-1 and TRBJ2-2; D is ambiguous. V was clipped by 4 bases and J by 2 bases, with 7 bases between them. There are 14 residues in the CDR3. Germline V lookup: CDR1 KGHDR, CDR2 SFDVKD. The CDR3 sequence: CATSDQLNTGELFF. As DNA, the CDR3 is TGTGCCACCAGTGACCAACTCAACACCGGGGAGCTGTTTTTT.

This chain links TRBV28 with TRBJ1-2; 11 positions agree with TRBD1. Germline trimming cut 3 bases from V and 7 bases from J; bases unmatched to any gene: 7. This CDR3 has 15 residues. Looked up from germline, CDR1 is MDHEN and CDR2 is SYDVKM. The CDR3 DNA reads as TGTGCCAGCAGTTTCGCGTTAGGACAGGGGGCTGGCTACACCTTC. Protein sequence: CASSFALGQGAGYTF.

This clone was counted a single time. The chain uses TRBV28 and TRBJ2-2; D is undetermined. This CDR3 is built from 11 residues. Germline V gene lookup returns CDR1 MDHEN and CDR2 SYDVKM. V lost 3 bases and J lost 6, with 2 bases in between. As DNA, the CDR3 is TGTGCCAGCAGTTTCTCCGGGGAGCTGTTTTTT. It yields the protein CASSFSGELFF.